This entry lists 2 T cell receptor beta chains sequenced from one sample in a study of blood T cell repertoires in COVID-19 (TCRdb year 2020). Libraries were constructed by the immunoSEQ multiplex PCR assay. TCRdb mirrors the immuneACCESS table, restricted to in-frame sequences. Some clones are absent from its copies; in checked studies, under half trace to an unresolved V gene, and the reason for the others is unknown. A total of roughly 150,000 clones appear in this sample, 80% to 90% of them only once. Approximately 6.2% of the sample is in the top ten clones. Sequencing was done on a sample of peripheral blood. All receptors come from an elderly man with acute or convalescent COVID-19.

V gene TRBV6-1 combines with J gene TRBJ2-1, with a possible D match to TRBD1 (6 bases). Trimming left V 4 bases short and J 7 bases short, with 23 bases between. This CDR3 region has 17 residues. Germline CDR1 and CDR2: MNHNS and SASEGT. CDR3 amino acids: CASSGPRSDSFRNEQFF. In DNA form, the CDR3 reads TGTGCCAGCAGTGGTCCCCGATCGGACAGCTTTAGGAATGAGCAGTTCTTC.

The CDR3 loop reads CASSNSRNTEAFF. The CDR3 DNA sequence: TGTGCCAGCAGCAATTCCAGAAACACTGAAGCTTTCTTT. This chain links TRBV21-1 with TRBJ1-1; TRBD1 was called by the table and not checked on the DNA. TRBV21-1 is a documented pseudogene. This CDR3 has 13 amino acids.